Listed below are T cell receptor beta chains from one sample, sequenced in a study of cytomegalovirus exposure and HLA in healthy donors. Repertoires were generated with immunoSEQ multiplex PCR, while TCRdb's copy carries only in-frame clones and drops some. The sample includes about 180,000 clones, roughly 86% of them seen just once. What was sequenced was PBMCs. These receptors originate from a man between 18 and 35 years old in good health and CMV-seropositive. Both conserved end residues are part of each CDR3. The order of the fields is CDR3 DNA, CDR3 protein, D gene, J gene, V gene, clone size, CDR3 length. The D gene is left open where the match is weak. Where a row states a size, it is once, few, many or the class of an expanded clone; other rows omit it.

CDR3nt: TGTGCCAGCAGTTCATATGGACAGGGCGATGGGAGAGAGACCCAGTACTTC
CDR3aa: CASSSYGQGDGRETQYF
d_gene: TRBD1
j_gene: TRBJ2-5
v_gene: TRBV27
abundance: -
len: 17

CDR3nt: TGCGCCAGCAGCGGGAGTTCCTACAATGAGCAGTTCTTC
CDR3aa: CASSGSSYNEQFF
d_gene: -
j_gene: TRBJ2-1
v_gene: TRBV5-1
abundance: -
len: 13

CDR3nt: TGTGCCAGCAGTCCCCTCTCGGAGGGTTACGATACGCAGTATTTT
CDR3aa: CASSPLSEGYDTQYF
d_gene: -
j_gene: TRBJ2-3
v_gene: TRBV6-1
abundance: -
len: 15

CDR3nt: TGTGCCAGCAGCGCAGGGGCAGGCTTAACGCGGCCCCAGCATTTT
CDR3aa: CASSAGAGLTRPQHF
d_gene: -
j_gene: TRBJ1-5
v_gene: TRBV13
abundance: -
len: 15

CDR3nt: TGTGCCAGTATTTCCCTCACCGCTGGGAAGCGGTATGGCTACACCTTC
CDR3aa: CASISLTAGKRYGYTF
d_gene: -
j_gene: TRBJ1-2
v_gene: TRBV19
abundance: -
len: 16

CDR3nt: TGCAGCGGTGGCGGCCTCACAGATACGCAGTATTTT
CDR3aa: CSGGGLTDTQYF
d_gene: -
j_gene: TRBJ2-3
v_gene: TRBV29-1
abundance: -
len: 12

CDR3nt: TGCGCCAGCAGCGCGGGGACTAGCGGGGTGTATGAGCAGTTCTTC
CDR3aa: CASSAGTSGVYEQFF
d_gene: TRBD2
j_gene: TRBJ2-1
v_gene: TRBV5-1
abundance: -
len: 15

CDR3nt: TGCGCCAGCAGCTTGGTTCAGGGGGTACAAGAGACCCAGTACTTC
CDR3aa: CASSLVQGVQETQYF
d_gene: TRBD1
j_gene: TRBJ2-5
v_gene: TRBV5-1
abundance: -
len: 15

CDR3nt: TGTGCCATTCGGGGACTAGCGGCCTACGAGCAGTACTTC
CDR3aa: CAIRGLAAYEQYF
d_gene: TRBD2
j_gene: TRBJ2-7
v_gene: TRBV10-3
abundance: -
len: 13

CDR3nt: TGTGCCAGCTCACCACGGTCAGGGGGCAATTCACCCCTCCACTTT
CDR3aa: CASSPRSGGNSPLHF
d_gene: TRBD1
j_gene: TRBJ1-6
v_gene: TRBV18
abundance: few
len: 15

CDR3nt: TGCGCCAGCCTCCCCGGGACAGGGAGCGATGAGCAGTTCTTC
CDR3aa: CASLPGTGSDEQFF
d_gene: TRBD1
j_gene: TRBJ2-1
v_gene: TRBV5-1
abundance: -
len: 14

CDR3nt: TGTGCCAGCCGGCAGAGGGGGCTCACAGATACGCAGTATTTT
CDR3aa: CASRQRGLTDTQYF
d_gene: TRBD1
j_gene: TRBJ2-3
v_gene: TRBV7-2
abundance: once
len: 14

CDR3nt: TGCGCCAGCAGCCAAGTAGAGGGGGTCGAGCAGTACTTC
CDR3aa: CASSQVEGVEQYF
d_gene: -
j_gene: TRBJ2-7
v_gene: TRBV4-1
abundance: -
len: 13

CDR3nt: TGTGCCAGCAGCCCTCGGGACTTACGACATCTGCCAAAGACCTACGAGCAGTACTTC
CDR3aa: CASSPRDLRHLPKTYEQYF
d_gene: -
j_gene: TRBJ2-7
v_gene: TRBV7-9
abundance: -
len: 19

CDR3nt: TGTGCCGGAGGGAGGGGCGGATCAGATACGCAGTATTTT
CDR3aa: CAGGRGGSDTQYF
d_gene: TRBD2
j_gene: TRBJ2-3
v_gene: TRBV5-6
abundance: -
len: 13

CDR3nt: TGCGCCAGCAGCCAAGAACTTTACTCCTACGAGCAGTACTTC
CDR3aa: CASSQELYSYEQYF
d_gene: -
j_gene: TRBJ2-7
v_gene: TRBV4-3
abundance: -
len: 14

CDR3nt: TGTGCCAGCAGTGAAATTAATAGGAGTAGCTCTGGGGCCAACGTCCTGACTTTC
CDR3aa: CASSEINRSSSGANVLTF
d_gene: -
j_gene: TRBJ2-6
v_gene: TRBV2
abundance: -
len: 18

CDR3nt: TGTGCCACCAGCCCTAGCGGGGTTAGCACAGATACGCAGTATTTT
CDR3aa: CATSPSGVSTDTQYF
d_gene: TRBD2
j_gene: TRBJ2-3
v_gene: TRBV15
abundance: -
len: 15

CDR3nt: TGCAGCGTTGCTCTCCTGGACAGGGGGGTTAATGAGCAGTTCTTC
CDR3aa: CSVALLDRGVNEQFF
d_gene: TRBD1
j_gene: TRBJ2-1
v_gene: TRBV29-1
abundance: -
len: 15

CDR3nt: TGTGCCAGCACCCTCGGGGGTAGCTCCTACGAGCAGTACTTC
CDR3aa: CASTLGGSSYEQYF
d_gene: -
j_gene: TRBJ2-7
v_gene: TRBV6-1
abundance: once
len: 14

CDR3nt: TGTGCCAGCTCACCGTCCTCGGGACAAGCTGGAAACACCATATATTTT
CDR3aa: CASSPSSGQAGNTIYF
d_gene: -
j_gene: TRBJ1-3
v_gene: TRBV18
abundance: -
len: 16

CDR3nt: TGTGCCAGCAGTCAGACAGGGGACCTCTACGAGCAGTACTTC
CDR3aa: CASSQTGDLYEQYF
d_gene: TRBD1
j_gene: TRBJ2-7
v_gene: TRBV28
abundance: -
len: 14

CDR3nt: TGCAGCGGTAGCCTGATCCATTCAGATACGCAGTATTTT
CDR3aa: CSGSLIHSDTQYF
d_gene: -
j_gene: TRBJ2-3
v_gene: TRBV29-1
abundance: -
len: 13

CDR3nt: TGTGCCAGCAGTCGCCCAGTAAACGACACCGGGGAGCTGTTTTTT
CDR3aa: CASSRPVNDTGELFF
d_gene: -
j_gene: TRBJ2-2
v_gene: TRBV6-4
abundance: few
len: 15

CDR3nt: TGTGCCAGCAGCAGAGTCCGGGACAGGATAGACAATGAGCAGTTCTTC
CDR3aa: CASSRVRDRIDNEQFF
d_gene: TRBD1
j_gene: TRBJ2-1
v_gene: TRBV7-2
abundance: -
len: 16

CDR3nt: TGTGCCAGCAGTGACTCCGGGACAGACTACGAGCAGTACTTC
CDR3aa: CASSDSGTDYEQYF
d_gene: TRBD1
j_gene: TRBJ2-7
v_gene: TRBV6-6
abundance: -
len: 14

CDR3nt: TGTGCCACCACTCCTGGACAGGGGGATACCTACGAGCAGTACTTC
CDR3aa: CATTPGQGDTYEQYF
d_gene: TRBD1
j_gene: TRBJ2-7
v_gene: TRBV19
abundance: once
len: 15

CDR3nt: TGCGCCAGCAGAGACAACCCCGGGACACCTTCCTACGAGCAGTACTTC
CDR3aa: CASRDNPGTPSYEQYF
d_gene: -
j_gene: TRBJ2-7
v_gene: TRBV5-1
abundance: -
len: 16

CDR3nt: TGTGCCACCGGGGTCAGCTCCTACAATGAGCAGTTCTTC
CDR3aa: CATGVSSYNEQFF
d_gene: -
j_gene: TRBJ2-1
v_gene: TRBV18
abundance: -
len: 13

CDR3nt: TGTGCCAGCAGTGAGGGAGACGCGCAGCCCCAGCATTTT
CDR3aa: CASSEGDAQPQHF
d_gene: -
j_gene: TRBJ1-5
v_gene: TRBV6-4
abundance: many
len: 13

CDR3nt: TGCAGCGTACCCGGGACAGCCTCCGGCGGGGAGCTGTTTTTT
CDR3aa: CSVPGTASGGELFF
d_gene: TRBD1
j_gene: TRBJ2-2
v_gene: TRBV29-1
abundance: -
len: 14

CDR3nt: TGCGCCAGCAGCCAACGTCGCAGCGAGCAGTACTTC
CDR3aa: CASSQRRSEQYF
d_gene: -
j_gene: TRBJ2-7
v_gene: TRBV4-1
abundance: -
len: 12

CDR3nt: TGTGCCAGCTCACCGGCTCAGGCAGGGCAGTTCTTC
CDR3aa: CASSPAQAGQFF
d_gene: -
j_gene: TRBJ2-1
v_gene: TRBV18
abundance: -
len: 12

CDR3nt: TGCGCCAGCCGAGACCGACAGGGACTCTCCTACGAGCAGTACTTC
CDR3aa: CASRDRQGLSYEQYF
d_gene: -
j_gene: TRBJ2-7
v_gene: TRBV5-1
abundance: -
len: 15

CDR3nt: TGTGCCAGCAGCGTAGACCGGGAAACTAGCACAGATACGCAGTATTTT
CDR3aa: CASSVDRETSTDTQYF
d_gene: -
j_gene: TRBJ2-3
v_gene: TRBV7-6
abundance: -
len: 16

CDR3nt: TGTGCCAGCAGCCTAGGACAGACTCGCCATGAGCAGTTCTTC
CDR3aa: CASSLGQTRHEQFF
d_gene: -
j_gene: TRBJ2-1
v_gene: TRBV7-2
abundance: -
len: 14

CDR3nt: TGTGCCAGCAGCCCCGCGGCGCGCCGCTATGGCTACACCTTC
CDR3aa: CASSPAARRYGYTF
d_gene: -
j_gene: TRBJ1-2
v_gene: TRBV6-6
abundance: -
len: 14

CDR3nt: TGCAGCGTTGAAGATCTTGTAGGTACTAGCGGGGGCGAGCAGTACTTC
CDR3aa: CSVEDLVGTSGGEQYF
d_gene: TRBD2
j_gene: TRBJ2-7
v_gene: TRBV29-1
abundance: -
len: 16